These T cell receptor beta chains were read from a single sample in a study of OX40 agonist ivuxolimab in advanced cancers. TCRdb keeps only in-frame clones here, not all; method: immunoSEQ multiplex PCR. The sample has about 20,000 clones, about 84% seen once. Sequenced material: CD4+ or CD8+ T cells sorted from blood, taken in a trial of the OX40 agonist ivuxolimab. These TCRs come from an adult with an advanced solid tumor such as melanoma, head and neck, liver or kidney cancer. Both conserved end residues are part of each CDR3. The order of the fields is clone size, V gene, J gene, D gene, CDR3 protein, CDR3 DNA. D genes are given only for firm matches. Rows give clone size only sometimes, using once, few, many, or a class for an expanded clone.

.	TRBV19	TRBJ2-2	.	CASSIDVFGELFF	TGTGCCAGTAGTATTGATGTTTTCGGGGAGCTGTTTTTT
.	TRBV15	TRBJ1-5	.	CATSSQPYQPQHF	TGTGCCACCAGCAGCCAGCCTTATCAGCCCCAGCATTTT
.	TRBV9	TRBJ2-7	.	CASSVGSSPTSYEQYF	TGTGCCAGCAGCGTAGGGAGTTCTCCCACCTCCTACGAGCAGTACTTC
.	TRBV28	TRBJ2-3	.	CASSPPAGSTDTQYF	TGTGCCAGCAGTCCCCCGGCGGGGAGTACGGATACGCAGTATTTT
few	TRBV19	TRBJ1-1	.	CASSIGRANTEAFF	TGTGCCAGTAGTATAGGGCGGGCGAACACTGAAGCTTTCTTT
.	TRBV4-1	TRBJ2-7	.	CASSQPTRGTEQYF	TGCGCCAGCAGCCAACCTACACGGGGCACCGAGCAGTACTTC
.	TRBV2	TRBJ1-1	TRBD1	CASSRDRKTEAFF	TGTGCCAGCAGCCGGGACAGGAAAACTGAAGCTTTCTTT
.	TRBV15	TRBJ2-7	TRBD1	CATSLRRGRYYEQYF	TGTGCCACCAGCCTCCGCAGGGGGCGATACTACGAGCAGTACTTC
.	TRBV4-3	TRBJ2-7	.	CASSQDSSDSYEQYF	TGCGCCAGCAGCCAAGATAGTAGCGACTCCTACGAGCAGTACTTC
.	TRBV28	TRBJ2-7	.	CASSLYGGARYEQYF	TGTGCCAGCAGTTTATACGGGGGCGCCCGCTACGAGCAGTACTTC
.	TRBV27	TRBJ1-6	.	CASSRGQINSPLHF	TGTGCCAGCAGCCGGGGGCAGATTAATTCACCCCTCCACTTT
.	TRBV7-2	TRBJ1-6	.	CATRGGDYNSPLHF	TGTGCCACCCGGGGGGGGGACTATAATTCACCCCTCCACTTT